Presented here are 7 T cell receptor beta chains from one specimen sequenced in a study of T cell changes during pregnancy in multiple sclerosis. Assay: immunoSEQ multiplex PCR; the TCRdb copy retains only in-frame clones and omits some. Here the sample spans roughly 44,000 clones, around 90% being singletons. Sample: CD8+ T cells from peripheral blood mononuclear cells, taken after pregnancy. The receptors shown here come from a female donor in good health, enrolled as a control in a pregnancy study.

The chain is built from TRBV7-9 and TRBJ2-3; no definite D call. Germline V gene sequence: CDR1 SEHNR, CDR2 FQNEAQ (reference sequence). The ends were cut back, 0 bases at V and 5 bases at J, with 3 bases in the middle. There are 12 residues in the CDR3. The CDR3 nucleotides are TGTGCCAGCAGCTTAGCCAAAGATACGCAGTATTTT. Its protein is CASSLAKDTQYF. Full variable domain (missing parts from reference TRBV7-9 and TRBJ2-3): DTGVSQNPRHKITKRGQNVTFRCDPISEHNRLYWYRQTLGQGPEFLTYFQNEAQLEKSRLLSDRFSAERPKGSFSTLEIQRTEQGDSAMYLCASSLAKDTQYFGPGTRLTVL.

The chain has TRBV14 and TRBJ2-7, with 10 bases that match TRBD1. The CDR3 loop spans 14 amino acids. Germline values: CDR1 SGHDN, CDR2 FVKESK. The ends lost 3 bases at V and 5 bases at J; junction bases unmatched: 4. The CDR3 DNA reads as TGTGCCAGCAGCCAGTGGGACAGGGGCAACGAGCAGTACTTC. Translating it yields CASSQWDRGNEQYF. The variable domain in full, with the rest retrieved from reference TRBV14 and TRBJ2-7, is EAGVTQFPSHSVIEKGQTVTLRCDPISGHDNLYWYRRVMGKEIKFLLHFVKESKQDESGMPNNRFLAERTGGTYSTLKVQPAELEDSGVYFCASSQWDRGNEQYFGPGTRLTVT.

The rearrangement joins TRBV30 to TRBJ1-1; 7 bases line up with TRBD1. The CDR3 is 14 residues long. Germline-derived CDR1 and CDR2 are GTSNPN and SVGIG (reference sequence). J was trimmed by 0 bases and V by 4 bases; bases with no gene match: 5. This CDR3 is CAWMTGTLNTEAFF. The CDR3 DNA reads TGTGCCTGGATGACAGGGACTCTGAACACTGAAGCTTTCTTT.

The J gene is TRBJ1-1, the V gene TRBV7-9; tentative D call: TRBD1 (5 bases). This CDR3 is built from 12 residues. Trimming cost V 7 bases and J 6 bases, with 12 bases left between them. CDR1 is SEHNR, CDR2 FQNEAQ, per germline (reference sequence). DNA for the CDR3: TGTGCCAGCACCCTTGGGGGGGCTGAAGCTTTCTTT. Amino acid sequence: CASTLGGAEAFF. Filled out from reference TRBV7-9 and TRBJ1-1, the complete variable domain reads DTGVSQNPRHKITKRGQNVTFRCDPISEHNRLYWYRQTLGQGPEFLTYFQNEAQLEKSRLLSDRFSAERPKGSFSTLEIQRTEQGDSAMYLCASTLGGAEAFFGQGTRLTVV.

The chain recombines TRBV5-5 with TRBJ2-5, with D possibly being TRBD1 (6 bases). This CDR3 has 14 residues. The V end was cut by 5 bases, the J end by 2 bases, with 13 bases between. Germline loops: CDR1 SGHKS, CDR2 YYEKEE (reference sequence). The CDR3 protein is CASRVGQRQETQYF. CDR3 nucleotide sequence: TGTGCCAGCAGGGTTGGACAGCGACAAGAGACCCAGTACTTC.

This chain uses TRBV11-2 with TRBJ2-3; D gene ambiguous. CDR1 is SGHAT and CDR2 is FQNNGV in the germline V gene. This CDR3 contains 16 residues. V gave up 5 bases and J gave up 0 bases, with 15 bases separating them. This CDR3 is CASSRVSRHSTDTQYF. Written as DNA, the CDR3 is TGTGCCAGCAGCCGGGTTAGTCGGCACAGCACAGATACGCAGTATTTT.

This chain links TRBV4-3 with TRBJ2-3, with 9 bases that match TRBD2. With 1 base clipped from V and 2 bases from J, the junction kept 22 bases outside the gene matches. This CDR3 spans 22 amino acids. Germline-derived CDR1 and CDR2 are LGHNA and YSLEER. The CDR3 coding sequence is TGCGCCAGCAGCCAAGTTGTTCCCTGGTTGGCGGGGGGGCCGGGGATCACAGATACGCAGTATTTT. It is translated as CASSQVVPWLAGGPGITDTQYF.